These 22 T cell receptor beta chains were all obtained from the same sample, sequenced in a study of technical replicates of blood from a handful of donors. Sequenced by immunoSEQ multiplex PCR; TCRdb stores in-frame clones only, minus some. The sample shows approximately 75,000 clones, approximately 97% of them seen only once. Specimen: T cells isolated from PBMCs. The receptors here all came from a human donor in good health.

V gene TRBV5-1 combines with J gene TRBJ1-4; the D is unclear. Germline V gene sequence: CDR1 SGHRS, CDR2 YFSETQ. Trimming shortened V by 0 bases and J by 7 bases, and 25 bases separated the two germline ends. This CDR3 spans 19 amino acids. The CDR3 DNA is TGCGCCAGCAGCTTGGAGCCGCCGGCAAGTGCGAACCCAGGTGAAAAACTGTTTTTT. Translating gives CASSLEPPASANPGEKLFF.

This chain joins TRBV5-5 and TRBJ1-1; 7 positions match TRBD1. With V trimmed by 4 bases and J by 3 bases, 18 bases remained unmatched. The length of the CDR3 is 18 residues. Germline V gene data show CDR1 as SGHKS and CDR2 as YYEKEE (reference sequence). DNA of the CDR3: TGTGCCAGCAGCCGAAGACCCTCAAAGTTTCAGGGGGACACTGAAGCTTTCTTT. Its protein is CASSRRPSKFQGDTEAFF.

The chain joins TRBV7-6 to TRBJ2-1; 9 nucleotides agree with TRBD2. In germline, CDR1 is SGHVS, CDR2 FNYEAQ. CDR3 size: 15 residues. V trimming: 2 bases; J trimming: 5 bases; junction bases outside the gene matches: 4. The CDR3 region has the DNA TGTGCCAGCAGCTTACGCGGGAGGGCCAACAATGAGCAGTTCTTC. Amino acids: CASSLRGRANNEQFF.

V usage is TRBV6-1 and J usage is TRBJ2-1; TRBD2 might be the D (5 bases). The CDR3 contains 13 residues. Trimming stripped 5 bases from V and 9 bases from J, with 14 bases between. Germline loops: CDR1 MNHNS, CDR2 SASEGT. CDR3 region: CASSQWRAAEQFF. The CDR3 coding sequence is TGTGCCAGCAGTCAGTGGAGAGCGGCTGAGCAGTTCTTC.

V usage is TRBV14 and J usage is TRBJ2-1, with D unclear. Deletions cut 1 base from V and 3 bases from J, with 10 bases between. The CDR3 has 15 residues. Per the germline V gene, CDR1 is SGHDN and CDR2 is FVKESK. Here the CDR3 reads CASSQGVTGYNEQFF. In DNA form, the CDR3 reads TGTGCCAGCAGCCAAGGGGTTACGGGCTACAATGAGCAGTTCTTC.

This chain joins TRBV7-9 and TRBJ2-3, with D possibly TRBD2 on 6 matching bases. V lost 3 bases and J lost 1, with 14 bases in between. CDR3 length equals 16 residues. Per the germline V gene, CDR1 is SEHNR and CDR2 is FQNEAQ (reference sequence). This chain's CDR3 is CASSFMGGWGTDTQYF. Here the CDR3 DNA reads TGTGCCAGCAGCTTCATGGGGGGATGGGGCACAGATACGCAGTATTTT.

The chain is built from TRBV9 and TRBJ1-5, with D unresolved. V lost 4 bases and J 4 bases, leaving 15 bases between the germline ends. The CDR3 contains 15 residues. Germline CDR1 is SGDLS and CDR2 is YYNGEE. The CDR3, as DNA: TGTGCCAGCAGCCGTGACGGGAACCCAAATCAGCCCCAGCATTTT. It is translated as CASSRDGNPNQPQHF. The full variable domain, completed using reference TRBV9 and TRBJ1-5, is DSGVTQTPKHLITATGQRVTLRCSPRSGDLSVYWYQQSLDQGLQFLIQYYNGEERAKGNILERFSAQQFPDLHSELNLSSLELGDSALYFCASSRDGNPNQPQHFGDGTRLSIL.

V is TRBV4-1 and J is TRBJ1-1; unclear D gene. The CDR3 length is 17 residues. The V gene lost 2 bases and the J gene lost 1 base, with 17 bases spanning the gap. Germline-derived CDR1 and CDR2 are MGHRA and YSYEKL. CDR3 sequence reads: CASSQSPSAETNTEAFF. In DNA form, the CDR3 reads TGCGCCAGCAGCCAAAGCCCGTCGGCGGAGACGAACACTGAAGCTTTCTTT.

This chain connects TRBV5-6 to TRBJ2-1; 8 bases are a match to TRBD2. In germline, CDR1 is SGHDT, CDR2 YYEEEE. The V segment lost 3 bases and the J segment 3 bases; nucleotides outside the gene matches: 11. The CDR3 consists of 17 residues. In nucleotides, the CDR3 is TGTGCCAGCAGCTGGGGCTCGGGGGGGCAAATCTACAATGAGCAGTTCTTC. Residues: CASSWGSGGQIYNEQFF.

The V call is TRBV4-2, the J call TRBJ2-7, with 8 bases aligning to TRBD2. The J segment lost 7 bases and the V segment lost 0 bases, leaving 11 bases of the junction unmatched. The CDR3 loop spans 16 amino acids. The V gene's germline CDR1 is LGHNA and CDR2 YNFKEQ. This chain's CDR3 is CASSQEWRRGAGEQYF. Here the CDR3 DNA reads TGTGCCAGCAGCCAAGAGTGGCGGCGGGGGGCGGGAGAGCAGTACTTC.

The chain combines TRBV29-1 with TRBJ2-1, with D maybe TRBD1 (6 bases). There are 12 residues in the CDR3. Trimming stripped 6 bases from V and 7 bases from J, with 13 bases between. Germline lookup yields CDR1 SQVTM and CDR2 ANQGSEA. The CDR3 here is CSVQGQGNEQFF. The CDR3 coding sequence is TGCAGCGTCCAGGGCCAGGGGAATGAGCAGTTCTTC.

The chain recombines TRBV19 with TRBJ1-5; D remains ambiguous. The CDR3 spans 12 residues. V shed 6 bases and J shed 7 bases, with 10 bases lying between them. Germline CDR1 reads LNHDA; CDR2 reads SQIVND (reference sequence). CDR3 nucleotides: TGTGCCAGTAGGAGGGTGGGCCAGCCCCAGCATTTT. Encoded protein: CASRRVGQPQHF.

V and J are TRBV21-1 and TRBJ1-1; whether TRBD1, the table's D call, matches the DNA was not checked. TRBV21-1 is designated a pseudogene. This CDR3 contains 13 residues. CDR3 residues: CASSKEGALEAFF. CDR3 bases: TGTGCCAGCAGCAAAGAGGGGGCTCTTGAAGCTTTCTTT.

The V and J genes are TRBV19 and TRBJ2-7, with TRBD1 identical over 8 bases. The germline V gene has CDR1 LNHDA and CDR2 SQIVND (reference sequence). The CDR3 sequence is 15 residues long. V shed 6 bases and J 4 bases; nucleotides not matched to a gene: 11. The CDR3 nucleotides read TGTGCCAGTAGATCTCCCGGGACAGGAACGTACGAGCAGTACTTC. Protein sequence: CASRSPGTGTYEQYF.

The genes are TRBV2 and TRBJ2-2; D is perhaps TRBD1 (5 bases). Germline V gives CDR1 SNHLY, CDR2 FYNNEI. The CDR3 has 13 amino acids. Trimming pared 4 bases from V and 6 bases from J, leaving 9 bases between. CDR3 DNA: TGTGCCAGCAGTGTAGGGGCGGCCGGGGAGCTGTTTTTT. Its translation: CASSVGAAGELFF.

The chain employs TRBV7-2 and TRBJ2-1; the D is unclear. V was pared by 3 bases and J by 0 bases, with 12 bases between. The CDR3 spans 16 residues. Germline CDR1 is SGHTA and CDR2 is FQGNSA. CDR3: CASSLLRSSSYNEQFF. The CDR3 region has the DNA TGTGCCAGCAGCTTGCTGAGATCGAGCTCCTACAATGAGCAGTTCTTC.

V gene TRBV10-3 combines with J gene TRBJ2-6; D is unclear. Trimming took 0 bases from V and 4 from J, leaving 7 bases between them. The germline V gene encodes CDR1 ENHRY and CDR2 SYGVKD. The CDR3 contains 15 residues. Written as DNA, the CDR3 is TGTGCCATCAGTGAGTCCTTATCCGGGGCCAACGTCCTGACTTTC. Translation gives CAISESLSGANVLTF.

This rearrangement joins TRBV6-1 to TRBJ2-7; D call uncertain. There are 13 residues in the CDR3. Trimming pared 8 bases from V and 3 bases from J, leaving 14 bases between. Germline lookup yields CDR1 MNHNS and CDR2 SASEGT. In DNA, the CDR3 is TGTGCCAGCCGGCCTGGGCAGCACTACGAGCAGTACTTC. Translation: CASRPGQHYEQYF.

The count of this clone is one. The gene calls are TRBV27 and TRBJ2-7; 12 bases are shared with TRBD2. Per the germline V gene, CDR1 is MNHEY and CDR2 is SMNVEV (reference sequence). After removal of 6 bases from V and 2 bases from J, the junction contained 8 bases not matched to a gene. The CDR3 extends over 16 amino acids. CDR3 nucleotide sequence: TGTGCCAGCAGGGAGGCGACTAGCGGGGGTCCCTACGAGCAGTACTTC. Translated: CASREATSGGPYEQYF.

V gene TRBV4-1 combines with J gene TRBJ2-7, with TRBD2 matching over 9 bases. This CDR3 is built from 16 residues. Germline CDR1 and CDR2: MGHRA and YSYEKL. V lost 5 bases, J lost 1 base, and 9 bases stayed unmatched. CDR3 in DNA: TGCGCCAGCAGCTGGACTGGCGGGGGGGCATCCTACGAGCAGTACTTC. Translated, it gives CASSWTGGGASYEQYF.

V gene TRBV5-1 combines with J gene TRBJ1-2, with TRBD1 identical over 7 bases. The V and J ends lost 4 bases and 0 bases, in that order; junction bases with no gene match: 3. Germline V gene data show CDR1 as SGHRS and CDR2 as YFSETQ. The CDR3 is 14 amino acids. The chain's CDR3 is CASSNRGSNYGYTF. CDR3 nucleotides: TGCGCCAGCAGCAACAGGGGTTCTAACTATGGCTACACCTTC.

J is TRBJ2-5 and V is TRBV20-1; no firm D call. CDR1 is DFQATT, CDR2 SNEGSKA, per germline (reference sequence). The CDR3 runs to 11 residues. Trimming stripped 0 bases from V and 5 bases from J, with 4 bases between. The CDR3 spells CSARDYETQYF. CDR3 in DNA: TGCAGTGCTAGAGACTACGAGACCCAGTACTTC.